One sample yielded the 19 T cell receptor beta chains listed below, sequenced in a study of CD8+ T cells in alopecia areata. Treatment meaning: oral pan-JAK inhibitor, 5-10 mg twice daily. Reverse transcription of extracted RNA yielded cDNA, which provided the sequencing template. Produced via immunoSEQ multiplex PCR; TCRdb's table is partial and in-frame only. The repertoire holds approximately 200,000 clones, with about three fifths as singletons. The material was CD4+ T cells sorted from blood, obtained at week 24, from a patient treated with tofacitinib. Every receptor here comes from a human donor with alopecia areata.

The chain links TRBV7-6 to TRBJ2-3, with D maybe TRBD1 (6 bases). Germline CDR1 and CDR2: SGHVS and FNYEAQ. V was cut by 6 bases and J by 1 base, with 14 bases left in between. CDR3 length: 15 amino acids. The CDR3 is CASSTTGARTDTQYF. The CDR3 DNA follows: TGTGCCAGCAGTACGACAGGCGCACGCACAGATACGCAGTATTTT.

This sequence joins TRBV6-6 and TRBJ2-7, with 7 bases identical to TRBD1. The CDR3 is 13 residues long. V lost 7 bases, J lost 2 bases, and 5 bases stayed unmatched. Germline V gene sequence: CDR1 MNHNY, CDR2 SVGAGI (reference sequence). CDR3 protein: CASNLGTAYEQYF. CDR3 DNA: TGTGCCAGCAACCTAGGGACAGCCTACGAGCAGTACTTC.

DNA for the CDR3: TGTGCCTGGAGTGACCCGACGGGGGTTGAGCAGTACTTC. It encodes CAWSDPTGVEQYF. The chain joins TRBV30 to TRBJ2-7, with D perhaps TRBD2 (6 bases). Per the germline V gene, CDR1 is GTSNPN and CDR2 is SVGIG (reference sequence). Trimming removed 1 base at V and 7 bases at J, with 14 bases between. This CDR3 has 13 amino acids. The full variable domain, its missing parts supplied by reference TRBV30 and TRBJ2-7, is SQTIHQWPATLVQPVGSPLSLECTVEGTSNPNLYWYRQAAGRGLQLLFYSVGIGQISSEVPQNLSASRPQDRQFILSSKKLLLSDSGFYLCAWSDPTGVEQYFGPGTRLTVT.

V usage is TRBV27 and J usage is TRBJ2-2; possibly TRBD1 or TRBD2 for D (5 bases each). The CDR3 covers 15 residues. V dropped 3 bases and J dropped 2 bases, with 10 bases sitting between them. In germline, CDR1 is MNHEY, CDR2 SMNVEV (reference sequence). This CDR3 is CASSFLGDNTGELFF. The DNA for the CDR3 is TGTGCCAGCAGTTTTTTAGGGGACAACACCGGGGAGCTGTTTTTT.

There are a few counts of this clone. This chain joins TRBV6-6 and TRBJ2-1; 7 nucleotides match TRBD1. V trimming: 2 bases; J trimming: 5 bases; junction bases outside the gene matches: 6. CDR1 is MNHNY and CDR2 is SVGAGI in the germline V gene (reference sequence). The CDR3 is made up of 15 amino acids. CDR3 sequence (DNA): TGTGCCAGCAGTTACGAGGGGGCGCCTAACAATGAGCAGTTCTTC. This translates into CASSYEGAPNNEQFF.

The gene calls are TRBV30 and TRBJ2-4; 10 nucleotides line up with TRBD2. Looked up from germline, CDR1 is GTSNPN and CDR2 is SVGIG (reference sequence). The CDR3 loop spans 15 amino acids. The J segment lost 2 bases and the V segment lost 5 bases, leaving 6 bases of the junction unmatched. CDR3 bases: TGTGCCTGGTACGCTAGCGGGAGCTCCAAAAACATTCAGTACTTC. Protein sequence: CAWYASGSSKNIQYF.

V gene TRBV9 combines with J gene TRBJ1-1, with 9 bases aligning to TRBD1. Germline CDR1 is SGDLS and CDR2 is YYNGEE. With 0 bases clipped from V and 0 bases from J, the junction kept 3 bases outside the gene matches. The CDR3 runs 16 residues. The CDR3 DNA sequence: TGTGCCAGCAGCGTAGGAGGACAGGGGATGAACACTGAAGCTTTCTTT. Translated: CASSVGGQGMNTEAFF.

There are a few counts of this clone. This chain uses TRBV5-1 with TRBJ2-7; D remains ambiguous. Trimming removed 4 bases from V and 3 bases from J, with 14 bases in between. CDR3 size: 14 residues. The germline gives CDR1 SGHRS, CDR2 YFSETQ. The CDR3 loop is CASSDTLSYYEQYF. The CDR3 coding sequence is TGCGCCAGCAGCGACACTTTAAGCTACTACGAGCAGTACTTC.

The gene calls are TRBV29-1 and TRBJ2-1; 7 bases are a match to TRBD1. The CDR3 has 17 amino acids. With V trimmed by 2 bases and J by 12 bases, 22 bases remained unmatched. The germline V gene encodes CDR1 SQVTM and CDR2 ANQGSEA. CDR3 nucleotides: TGCAGCGTTGAATCTGGGTTCCGGGACAGCCCTTTCTCGGGGCAGTTCTTC. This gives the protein CSVESGFRDSPFSGQFF.

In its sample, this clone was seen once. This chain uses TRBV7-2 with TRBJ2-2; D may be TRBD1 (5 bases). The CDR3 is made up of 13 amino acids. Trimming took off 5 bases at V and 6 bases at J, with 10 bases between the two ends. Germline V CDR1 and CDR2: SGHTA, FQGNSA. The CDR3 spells CASSLRDPGELFF. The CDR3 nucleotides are TGTGCCAGCAGCCTCAGGGATCCCGGGGAGCTGTTTTTT.

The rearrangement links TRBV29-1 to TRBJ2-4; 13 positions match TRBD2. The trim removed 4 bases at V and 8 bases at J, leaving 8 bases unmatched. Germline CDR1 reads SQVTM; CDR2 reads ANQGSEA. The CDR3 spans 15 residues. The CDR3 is CSVAPTSGGRDIQYF. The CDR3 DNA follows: TGCAGCGTTGCCCCGACTAGCGGGGGGCGGGACATTCAGTACTTC.

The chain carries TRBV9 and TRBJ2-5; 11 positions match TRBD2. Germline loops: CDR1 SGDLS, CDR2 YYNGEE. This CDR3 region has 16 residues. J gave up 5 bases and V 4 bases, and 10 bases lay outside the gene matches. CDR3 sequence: CASSSGLAGIYETQYF. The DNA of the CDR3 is TGTGCCAGCAGCTCCGGACTAGCGGGTATCTATGAGACCCAGTACTTC. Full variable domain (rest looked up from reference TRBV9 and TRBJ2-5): DSGVTQTPKHLITATGQRVTLRCSPRSGDLSVYWYQQSLDQGLQFLIQYYNGEERAKGNILERFSAQQFPDLHSELNLSSLELGDSALYFCASSSGLAGIYETQYFGPGTRLLVL.

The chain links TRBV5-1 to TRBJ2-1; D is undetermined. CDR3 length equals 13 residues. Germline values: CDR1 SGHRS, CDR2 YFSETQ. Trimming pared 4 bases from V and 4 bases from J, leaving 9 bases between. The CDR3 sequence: CASSRPEYNEQFF. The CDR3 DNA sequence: TGCGCCAGCAGCCGGCCGGAATACAATGAGCAGTTCTTC.

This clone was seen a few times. CDR3 coding DNA: TGTGCCAGCAGCGCAATGGACACCAGCAATCAGCCCCAGCATTTT. Protein: CASSAMDTSNQPQHF. The chain has TRBV5-6 and TRBJ1-5, with D possibly matching TRBD1 (5 bases). V was shortened by 4 bases and J by 1 base, with 12 bases between the two germline ends. CDR3 length equals 15 residues. CDR1 is SGHDT and CDR2 is YYEEEE in the germline V gene.

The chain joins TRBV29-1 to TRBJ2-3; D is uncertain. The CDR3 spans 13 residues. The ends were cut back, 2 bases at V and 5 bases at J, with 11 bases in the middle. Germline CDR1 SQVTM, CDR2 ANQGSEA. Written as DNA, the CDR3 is TGCAGCGTTGAACGAGCAGTAGTAGATACGCAGTATTTT. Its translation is CSVERAVVDTQYF.

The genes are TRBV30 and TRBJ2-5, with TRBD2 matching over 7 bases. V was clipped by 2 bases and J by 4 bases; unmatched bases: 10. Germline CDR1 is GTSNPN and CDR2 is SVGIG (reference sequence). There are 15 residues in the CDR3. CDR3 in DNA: TGTGCCTGGAGTACAAGACGACTAGCTCCAGAGACCCAGTACTTC. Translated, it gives CAWSTRRLAPETQYF.

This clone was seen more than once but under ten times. CDR3 coding DNA: TGTGCCAGCAGTGATAGAAACAGGGGGCATTACAATGAGCAGTTCTTC. Its translation is CASSDRNRGHYNEQFF. The chain carries TRBV6-1 and TRBJ2-1; 9 bases line up with TRBD1. The length of the CDR3 is 16 residues. With V trimmed by 3 bases and J by 4 bases, 7 bases remained unmatched. Germline-derived CDR1 and CDR2 are MNHNS and SASEGT.

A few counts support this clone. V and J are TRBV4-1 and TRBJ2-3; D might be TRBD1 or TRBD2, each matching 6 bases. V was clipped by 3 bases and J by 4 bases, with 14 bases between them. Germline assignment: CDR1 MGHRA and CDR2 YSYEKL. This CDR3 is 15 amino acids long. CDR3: CASSHSGRGADTQYF. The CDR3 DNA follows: TGCGCCAGCAGCCACAGCGGAAGGGGGGCAGATACGCAGTATTTT.

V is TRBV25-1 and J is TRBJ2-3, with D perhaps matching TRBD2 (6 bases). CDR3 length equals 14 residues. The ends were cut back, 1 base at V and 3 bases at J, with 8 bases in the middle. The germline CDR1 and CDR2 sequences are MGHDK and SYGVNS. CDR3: CASSESGLTDTQYF. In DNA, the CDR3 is TGTGCCAGCAGTGAATCGGGACTTACAGATACGCAGTATTTT.